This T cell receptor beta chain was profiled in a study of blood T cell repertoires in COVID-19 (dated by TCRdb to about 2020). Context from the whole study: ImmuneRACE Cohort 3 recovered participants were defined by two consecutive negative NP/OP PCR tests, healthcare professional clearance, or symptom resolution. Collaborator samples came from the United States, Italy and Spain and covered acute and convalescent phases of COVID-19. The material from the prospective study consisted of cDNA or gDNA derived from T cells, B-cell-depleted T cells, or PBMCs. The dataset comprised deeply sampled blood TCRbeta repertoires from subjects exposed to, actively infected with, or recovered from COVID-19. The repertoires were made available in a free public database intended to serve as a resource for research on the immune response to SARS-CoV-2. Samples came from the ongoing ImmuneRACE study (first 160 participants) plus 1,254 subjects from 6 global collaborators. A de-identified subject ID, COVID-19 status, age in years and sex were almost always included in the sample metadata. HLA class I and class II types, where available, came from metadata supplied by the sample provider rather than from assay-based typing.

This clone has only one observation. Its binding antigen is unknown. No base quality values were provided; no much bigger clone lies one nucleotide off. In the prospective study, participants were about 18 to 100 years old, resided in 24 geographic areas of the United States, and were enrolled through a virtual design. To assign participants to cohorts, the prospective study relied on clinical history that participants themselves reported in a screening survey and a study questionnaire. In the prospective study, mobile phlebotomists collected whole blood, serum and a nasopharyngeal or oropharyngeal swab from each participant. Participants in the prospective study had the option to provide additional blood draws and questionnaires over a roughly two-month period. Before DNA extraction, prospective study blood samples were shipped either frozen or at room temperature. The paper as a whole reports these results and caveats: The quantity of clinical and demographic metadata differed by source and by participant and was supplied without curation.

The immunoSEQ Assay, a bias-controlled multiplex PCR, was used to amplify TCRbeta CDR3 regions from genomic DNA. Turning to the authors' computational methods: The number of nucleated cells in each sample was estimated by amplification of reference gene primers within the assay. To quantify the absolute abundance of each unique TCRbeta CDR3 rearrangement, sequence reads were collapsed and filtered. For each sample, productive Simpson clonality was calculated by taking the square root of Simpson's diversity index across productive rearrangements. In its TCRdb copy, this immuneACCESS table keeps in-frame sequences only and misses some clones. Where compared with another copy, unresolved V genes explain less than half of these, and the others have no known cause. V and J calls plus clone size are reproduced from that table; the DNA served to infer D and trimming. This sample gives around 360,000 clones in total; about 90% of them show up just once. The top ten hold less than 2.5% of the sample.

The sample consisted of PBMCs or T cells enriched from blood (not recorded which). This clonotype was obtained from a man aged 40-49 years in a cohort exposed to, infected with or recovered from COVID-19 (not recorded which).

The DNA is TGCGCCAGCAGCCCCTTAGGGGTGAACACTGAAGCTTTCTTT. It is translated as CASSPLGVNTEAFF. The sequence is built from TRBV5-1 and TRBJ1-1, with TRBD1 tentatively as D gene (5 bases match). V is reduced by 4 bases and J by 0 bases, leaving a spacing of 10 bases between them. The CDR3 sequence holds 14 residues, the cysteine and phenylalanine included. Only the CDR3 part of the read is kept: 42 bases, read in frame from the first base. Looking up the germline V gene yields CDR1 SGHRS and CDR2 YFSETQ. The CDR3 plus the reference TRBV5-1 and TRBJ1-1 genes for the other parts give the full variable domain: KAGVTQTPRYLIKTRGQQVTLSCSPISGHRSVSWYQQTPGQGLQFLFEYFSETQRNKGNFPGRFSGRQFSNSRSEMNVSTLELGDSALYLCASSPLGVNTEAFFGQGTRLTVV.